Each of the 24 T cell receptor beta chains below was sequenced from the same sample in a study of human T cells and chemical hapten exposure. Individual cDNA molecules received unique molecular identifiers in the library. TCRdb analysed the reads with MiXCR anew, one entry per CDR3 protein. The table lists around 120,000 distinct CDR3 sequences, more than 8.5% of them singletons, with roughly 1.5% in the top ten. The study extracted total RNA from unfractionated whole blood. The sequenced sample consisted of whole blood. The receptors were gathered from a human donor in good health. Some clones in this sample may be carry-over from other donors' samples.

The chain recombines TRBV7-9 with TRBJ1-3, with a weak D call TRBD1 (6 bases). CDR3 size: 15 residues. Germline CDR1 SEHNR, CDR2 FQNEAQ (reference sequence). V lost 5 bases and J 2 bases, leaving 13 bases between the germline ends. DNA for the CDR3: TGTGCCAGCAGCCCACAGGGAGGCGCTGGAAACACCATATATTTT. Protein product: CASSPQGGAGNTIYF.

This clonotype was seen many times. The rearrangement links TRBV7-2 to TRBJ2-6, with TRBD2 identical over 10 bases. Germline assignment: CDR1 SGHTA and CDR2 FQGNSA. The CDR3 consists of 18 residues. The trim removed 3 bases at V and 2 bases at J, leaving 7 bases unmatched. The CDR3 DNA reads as TGTGCCAGCAGCTTTAGGAGCGGGAGGGCCACTGGGGCCAACGTCCTGACTTTC. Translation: CASSFRSGRATGANVLTF.

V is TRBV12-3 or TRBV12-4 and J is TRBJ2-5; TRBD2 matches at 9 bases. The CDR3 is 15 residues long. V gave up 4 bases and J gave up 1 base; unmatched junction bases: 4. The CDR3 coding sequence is TGTGCCAGCAGTTCCCAGACTAGCGGCCAAGAGACCCAGTACTTC. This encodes CASSSQTSGQETQYF.

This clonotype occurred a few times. CDR3: CSVGLTGAGELFF. In nucleotides, the CDR3 is TGCAGCGTTGGTCTTACAGGGGCCGGGGAGCTGTTTTTT. V and J are TRBV29-1 and TRBJ2-2, with 7 bases lining up with TRBD1. The J segment lost 6 bases and the V segment lost 4 bases, leaving 5 bases of the junction unmatched. Germline CDR1 and CDR2: SQVTM and ANQGSEA. The CDR3 has 13 residues.

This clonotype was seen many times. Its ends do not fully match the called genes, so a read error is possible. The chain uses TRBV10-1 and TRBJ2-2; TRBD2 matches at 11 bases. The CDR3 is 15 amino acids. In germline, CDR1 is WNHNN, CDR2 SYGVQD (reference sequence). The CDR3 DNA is TGTGCCAGCAGTGAACTAGCGGGAGACACCGGGGAGCTGTTTTTT. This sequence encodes CASSELAGDTGELFF.

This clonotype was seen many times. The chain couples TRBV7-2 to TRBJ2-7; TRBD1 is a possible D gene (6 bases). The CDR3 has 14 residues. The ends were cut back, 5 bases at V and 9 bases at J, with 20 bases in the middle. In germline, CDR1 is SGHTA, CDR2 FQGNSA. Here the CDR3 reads CASSHPDSPRLQYF. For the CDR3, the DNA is TGTGCCAGCAGCCACCCGGACAGCCCGAGGTTGCAGTACTTC.

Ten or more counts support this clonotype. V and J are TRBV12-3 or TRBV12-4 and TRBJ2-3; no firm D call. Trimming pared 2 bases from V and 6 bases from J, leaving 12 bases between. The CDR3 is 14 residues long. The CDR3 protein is CASSLPRDTDTQYF. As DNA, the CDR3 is TGTGCCAGCAGTTTACCTAGAGACACGGATACGCAGTATTTT.

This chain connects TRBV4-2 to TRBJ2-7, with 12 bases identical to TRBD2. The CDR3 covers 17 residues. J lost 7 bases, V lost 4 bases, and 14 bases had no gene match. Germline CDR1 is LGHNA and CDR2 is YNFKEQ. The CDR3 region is CASSPGGRTSGVGEQYF. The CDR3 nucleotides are TGTGCCAGCAGCCCAGGGGGGAGGACTAGCGGGGTCGGGGAGCAGTACTTC.

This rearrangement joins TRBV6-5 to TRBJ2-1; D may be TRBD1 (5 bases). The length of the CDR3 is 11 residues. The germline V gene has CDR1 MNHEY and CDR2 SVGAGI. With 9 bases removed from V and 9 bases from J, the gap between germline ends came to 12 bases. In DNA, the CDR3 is TGTGCCAGTCGAAGGGGTGCTGAGCAGTTCTTC. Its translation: CASRRGAEQFF.

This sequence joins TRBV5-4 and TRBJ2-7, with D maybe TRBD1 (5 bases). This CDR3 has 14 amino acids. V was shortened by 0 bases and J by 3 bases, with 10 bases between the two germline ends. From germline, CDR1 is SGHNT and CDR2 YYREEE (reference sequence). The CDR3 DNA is TGTGCCAGCAGCTTGGCCGGGCAGGGCTACGAGCAGTACTTC. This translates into CASSLAGQGYEQYF.

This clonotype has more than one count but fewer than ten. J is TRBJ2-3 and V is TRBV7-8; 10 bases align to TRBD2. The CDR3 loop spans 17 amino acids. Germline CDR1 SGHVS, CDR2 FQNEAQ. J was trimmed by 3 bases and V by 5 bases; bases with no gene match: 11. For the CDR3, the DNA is TGTGCCAGCAGCCCACATCTAGCGGGAGAAGTAACAGATACGCAGTATTTT. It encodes CASSPHLAGEVTDTQYF.

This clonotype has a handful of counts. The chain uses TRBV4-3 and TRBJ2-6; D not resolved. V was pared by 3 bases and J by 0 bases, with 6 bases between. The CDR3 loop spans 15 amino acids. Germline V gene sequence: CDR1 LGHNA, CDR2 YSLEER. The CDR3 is CASSQSNSGANVLTF. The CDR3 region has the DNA TGCGCCAGCAGCCAGTCGAACTCTGGGGCCAACGTCCTGACTTTC.

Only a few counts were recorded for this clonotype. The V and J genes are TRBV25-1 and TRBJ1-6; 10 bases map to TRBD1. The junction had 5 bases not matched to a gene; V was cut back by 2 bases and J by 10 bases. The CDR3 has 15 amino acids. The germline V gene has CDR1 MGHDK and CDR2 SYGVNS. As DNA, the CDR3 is TGTGCCAGCAGTGAAAGGGACAGGGGTGGGTCACCCCTCCACTTT. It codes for CASSERDRGGSPLHF.

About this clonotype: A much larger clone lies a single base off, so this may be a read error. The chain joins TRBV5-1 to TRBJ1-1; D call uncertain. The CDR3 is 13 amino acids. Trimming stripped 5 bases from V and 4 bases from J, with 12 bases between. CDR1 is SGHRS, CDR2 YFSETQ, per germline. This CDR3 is CASRLPASTEAFF. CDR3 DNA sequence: TGCGCCAGCAGATTACCGGCGAGCACTGAAGCTTTCTTT.

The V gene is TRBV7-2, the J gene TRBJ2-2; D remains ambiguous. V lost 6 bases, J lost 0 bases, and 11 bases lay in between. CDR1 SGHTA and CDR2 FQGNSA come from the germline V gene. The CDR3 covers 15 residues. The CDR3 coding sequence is TGTGCCAGCAGTGGTCGAGGCTCGAACACCGGGGAGCTGTTTTTT. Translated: CASSGRGSNTGELFF.

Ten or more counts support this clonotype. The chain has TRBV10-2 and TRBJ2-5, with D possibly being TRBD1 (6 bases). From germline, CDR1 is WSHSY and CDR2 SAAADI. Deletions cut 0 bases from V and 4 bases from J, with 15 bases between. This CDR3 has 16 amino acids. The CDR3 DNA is TGCGCCAGCAGTGAGTCGGGGGACATGTTAGGAGAGACCCAGTACTTC. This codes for CASSESGDMLGETQYF.

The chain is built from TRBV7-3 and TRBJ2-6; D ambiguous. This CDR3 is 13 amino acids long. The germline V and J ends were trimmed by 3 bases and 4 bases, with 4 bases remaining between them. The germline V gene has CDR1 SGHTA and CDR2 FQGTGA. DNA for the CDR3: TGTGCCAGCAGCTTGGCCGGGGCCAACGTCCTGACTTTC. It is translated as CASSLAGANVLTF.

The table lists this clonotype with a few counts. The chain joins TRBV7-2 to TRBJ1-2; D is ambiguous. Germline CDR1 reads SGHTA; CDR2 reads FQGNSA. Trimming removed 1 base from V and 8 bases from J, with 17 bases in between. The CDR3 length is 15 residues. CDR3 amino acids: CASSLGAHLGSGYTF. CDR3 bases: TGTGCCAGCAGCTTAGGGGCCCATCTAGGGAGCGGCTACACCTTC.

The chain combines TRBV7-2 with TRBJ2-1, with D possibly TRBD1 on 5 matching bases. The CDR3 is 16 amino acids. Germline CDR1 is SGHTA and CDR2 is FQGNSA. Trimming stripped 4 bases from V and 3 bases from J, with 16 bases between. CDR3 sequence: CASSSTVRGGYNEQFF. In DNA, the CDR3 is TGTGCCAGCAGCTCAACGGTTAGGGGCGGCTACAATGAGCAGTTCTTC.

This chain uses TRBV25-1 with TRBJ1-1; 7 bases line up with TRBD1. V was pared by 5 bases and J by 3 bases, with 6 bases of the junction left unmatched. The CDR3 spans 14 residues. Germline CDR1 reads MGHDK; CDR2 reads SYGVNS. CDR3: CASSTGTVYTEAFF. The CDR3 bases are TGTGCCAGCAGTACGGGGACAGTGTACACTGAAGCTTTCTTT.

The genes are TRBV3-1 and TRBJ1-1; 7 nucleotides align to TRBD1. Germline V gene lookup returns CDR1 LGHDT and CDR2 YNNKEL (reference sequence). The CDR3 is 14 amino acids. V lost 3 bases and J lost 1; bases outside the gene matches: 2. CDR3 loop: CASSHRGGNTEAFF. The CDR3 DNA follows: TGTGCCAGCAGCCACAGGGGGGGGAACACTGAAGCTTTCTTT.

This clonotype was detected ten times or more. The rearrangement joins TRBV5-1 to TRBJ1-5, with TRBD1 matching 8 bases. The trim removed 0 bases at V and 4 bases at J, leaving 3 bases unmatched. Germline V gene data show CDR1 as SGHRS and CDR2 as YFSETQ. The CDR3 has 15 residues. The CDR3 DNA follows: TGCGCCAGCAGCTTGGCCACAGGGGGGAATCAGCCCCAGCATTTT. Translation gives CASSLATGGNQPQHF.

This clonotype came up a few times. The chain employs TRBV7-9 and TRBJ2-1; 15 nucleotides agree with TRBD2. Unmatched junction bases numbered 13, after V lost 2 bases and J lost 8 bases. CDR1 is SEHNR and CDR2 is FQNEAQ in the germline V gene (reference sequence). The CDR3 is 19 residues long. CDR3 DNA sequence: TGTGCCAGCAGCTTAAACGGACTAGCGGGAGGGCGGACCAAATATGAGCAGTTCTTC. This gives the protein CASSLNGLAGGRTKYEQFF.

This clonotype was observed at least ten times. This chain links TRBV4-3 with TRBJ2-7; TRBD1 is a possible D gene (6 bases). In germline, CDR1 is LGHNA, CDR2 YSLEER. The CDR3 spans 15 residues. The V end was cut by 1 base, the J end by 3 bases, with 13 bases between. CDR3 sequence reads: CASSQALSDSYEQYF. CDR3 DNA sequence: TGCGCCAGCAGCCAAGCCTTATCGGACAGCTACGAGCAGTACTTC.